Below are 13 T cell receptor beta chains sequenced from a single sample in a study of cytomegalovirus exposure and HLA in healthy donors. PCR primers comprised 60 Vbeta and 13 Jbeta primers. TCRdb's copy holds only in-frame clones and misses some; the assay was immunoSEQ multiplex PCR. The data show around 100,000 clones, with around three quarters seen just once and approximately 4.3% held by the top ten. Input material: PBMCs. These receptors all stem from a man aged 45 to 65 in good health and CMV-seropositive.

The table lists this clone with a few counts. This may stem from a read error, because a much larger clone lies one nucleotide away. The V and J genes are TRBV4-1 and TRBJ2-6; D might be TRBD1 (6 bases). The V end was cut by 0 bases, the J end by 0 bases, with 9 bases between. This CDR3 is 17 amino acids long. CDR1 and CDR2 (germline): MGHRA, YSYEKL. This chain's CDR3 is CASSQDGTNSGANVLTF. DNA for the CDR3: TGCGCCAGCAGCCAAGATGGGACAAACTCTGGGGCCAACGTCCTGACTTTC.

This chain joins TRBV5-1 and TRBJ2-2; TRBD1 matches 7 bases. CDR3 length: 16 amino acids. The trim removed 0 bases at V and 2 bases at J, leaving 4 bases unmatched. Germline V lookup: CDR1 SGHRS, CDR2 YFSETQ. The CDR3 region has the DNA TGCGCCAGCAGCTTGGCGCAGGGGGTTAACACCGGGGAGCTGTTTTTT. Amino acids: CASSLAQGVNTGELFF.

The chain joins TRBV5-1 to TRBJ1-5, with 9 bases fitting TRBD1. This CDR3 comprises 14 residues. In germline, CDR1 is SGHRS, CDR2 YFSETQ. The J segment lost 6 bases and the V segment lost 4 bases, leaving 5 bases of the junction unmatched. The CDR3 loop is CASSRTGETQPQHF. As DNA, the CDR3 is TGCGCCAGCAGCCGGACAGGGGAGACTCAGCCCCAGCATTTT.

This chain uses TRBV7-9 with TRBJ2-5, with D possibly matching TRBD1 (6 bases). Trimming stripped 5 bases from V and 12 bases from J, with 22 bases between. The CDR3 consists of 14 residues. Germline V gene sequence: CDR1 SEHNR, CDR2 FQNEAQ (reference sequence). The CDR3 reads CASSTRGFVPPEYF. CDR3 DNA: TGTGCCAGCAGCACTAGGGGGTTTGTTCCGCCAGAGTACTTC.

The chain joins TRBV4-3 to TRBJ1-1; maybe TRBD1 (5 bases). The germline CDR1 and CDR2 sequences are LGHNA and YSLEER. The CDR3 length is 14 residues. Trimming stripped 0 bases from V and 2 bases from J, with 7 bases between. The CDR3 sequence is CASSQDQGNTEAFF. In nucleotides, the CDR3 is TGCGCCAGCAGCCAAGACCAGGGTAACACTGAAGCTTTCTTT.

J is TRBJ2-2 and V is TRBV6-4, with D possibly TRBD2 on 5 matching bases. The CDR3 has 13 residues. CDR1 is MRHNA, CDR2 SNTAGT, per germline. V gave up 3 bases and J gave up 3 bases, with 5 bases separating them. The chain's CDR3 is CASSEADTGELFF. The CDR3 DNA follows: TGTGCCAGCAGTGAAGCGGACACCGGGGAGCTGTTTTTT.

The V call is TRBV5-1, the J call TRBJ1-1; D gene uncertain. CDR1 and CDR2 (germline): SGHRS, YFSETQ. Between the trimmed V and J ends, which lost 6 bases and 4 bases, there was a span of 16 bases. This CDR3 spans 14 amino acids. The CDR3 nucleotides are TGCGCCAGCAACGAGCCGGGAGGTAGCACTGAAGCTTTCTTT. Amino acids: CASNEPGGSTEAFF.

This clone has more than one count but fewer than ten. The chain recombines TRBV19 with TRBJ1-1; D remains unclear. CDR1 and CDR2 from the germline V gene are LNHDA and SQIVND (reference sequence). V was pared by 0 bases and J by 4 bases, with 12 bases between. This CDR3 comprises 15 residues. CDR3 bases: TGTGCCAGTAGTATAGACCGAAGCGGCCCCACTGAAGCTTTCTTT. The encoded protein is CASSIDRSGPTEAFF.

The genes are TRBV9 and TRBJ2-3; D call uncertain. This CDR3 is built from 14 residues. The V and J ends lost 0 bases and 2 bases respectively, with 7 bases between them. The germline V gene has CDR1 SGDLS and CDR2 YYNGEE. CDR3 protein: CASSVESHTDTQYF. For the CDR3, the DNA is TGTGCCAGCAGCGTAGAATCCCACACAGATACGCAGTATTTT.

The chain joins TRBV30 to TRBJ2-7, with TRBD2 matching over 8 bases. Germline CDR1 and CDR2: GTSNPN and SVGIG (reference sequence). V gave up 5 bases and J gave up 0 bases; unmatched junction bases: 9. This CDR3 contains 15 residues. The CDR3 here is CAWQPGTRSSYEQYF. CDR3 nucleotide sequence: TGTGCCTGGCAACCCGGGACTAGGAGCTCCTACGAGCAGTACTTC.

This clone appeared a single time. The rearrangement uses TRBV5-1 and TRBJ2-1; D unclear. The V gene's germline CDR1 is SGHRS and CDR2 YFSETQ. The CDR3 totals 15 residues. Trimming took off 0 bases at V and 0 bases at J, with 7 bases between the two ends. CDR3 coding DNA: TGCGCCAGCAGCTTGGGAGCCGGCTCCTACAATGAGCAGTTCTTC. This codes for CASSLGAGSYNEQFF. The full variable domain, rest sourced from reference TRBV5-1 and TRBJ2-1, is KAGVTQTPRYLIKTRGQQVTLSCSPISGHRSVSWYQQTPGQGLQFLFEYFSETQRNKGNFPGRFSGRQFSNSRSEMNVSTLELGDSALYLCASSLGAGSYNEQFFGPGTRLTVL.

The rearrangement links TRBV27 to TRBJ2-5; the D gene is possibly TRBD1 (5 bases). CDR1 is MNHEY and CDR2 is SMNVEV in the germline V gene (reference sequence). There are 15 residues in the CDR3. V was trimmed by 3 bases and J by 0 bases, leaving 11 bases between them. The CDR3 coding sequence is TGTGCCAGCAGTTTGACGACAGCGTACCAAGAGACCCAGTACTTC. Encoded protein: CASSLTTAYQETQYF.

The chain joins TRBV19 to TRBJ2-5; D remains unclear. Trimming shortened V by 2 bases and J by 2 bases, and 6 bases separated the two germline ends. The CDR3 has 13 amino acids. From germline, CDR1 is LNHDA and CDR2 SQIVND (reference sequence). CDR3 residues: CASSIYLQETQYF. The CDR3 coding sequence is TGTGCCAGTAGTATATATCTGCAAGAGACCCAGTACTTC. Based on the CDR3 plus reference TRBV19 and TRBJ2-5, the full variable domain is DGGITQSPKYLFRKEGQNVTLSCEQNLNHDAMYWYRQDPGQGLRLIYYSQIVNDFQKGDIAEGYSVSREKKESFPLTVTSAQKNPTAFYLCASSIYLQETQYFGPGTRLLVL.